This T cell receptor beta chain is from a study of cytomegalovirus exposure and HLA in healthy donors (dated by TCRdb to about 2017). At the level of the whole study: In an earlier analysis of under 750 of the donors, under 300 Gb of sequence data and approximately 120 million unique TCR beta sequences from about 180 million T cells were reported. Roughly 300 gigabases of sequencing data and approximately 85 million unique TCR sequences were included in an early release covering roughly 600 HLA-typed donors. Across about 380 genotyped donors of the cohort, an average of about 200,000 unique TCR beta nucleotide sequences per donor were sequenced, and around 20% of those sequences were non-productive. High-throughput TCR immunosequencing, statistical association of individual TCRs with disease status, and machine learning were combined to predict cytomegalovirus infection status. HLA typing included class I and class II loci at four-digit resolution. All discovery cohort repertoires had been generated using a single sequencing platform. Donor age, sex, ethnicity and CMV serostatus were compiled together with the repertoire data. The genetic ancestry cluster associated with self-reported Caucasian donors included 81% of the roughly 410 genotyped donors. To decide whether each TCR beta V gene segment behaved as functional or pseudogenic, an earlier analysis of nearly 600 of the donors relied on high-throughput TCR beta sequencing. In the later analysis, no new phenotypic data were used to find candidate immune exposures; instead, reliance was placed on TCR beta sequences and their occurrence across donors. The study profiled the T cell repertoires of hundreds of subjects by immunosequencing and related them to cytomegalovirus serostatus. Several DR-DQ haplotypes were treated as single units for association and clustering because of strong linkage in the cohort. To study patterns of TCR occurrence, a later analysis re-analyzed previously published TCR beta repertoires from around 700 donors and added high-resolution HLA genotyping. Typing coverage differed by locus: A, B, C, DRB1 and DQB1 were typed in roughly 620-630 donors, DQA1 in around 500, DPA1 in nearly 610, and DPB1 in approximately 450. The study aimed to test whether cataloging public T cell receptors could reveal signatures of past pathogen exposure. A later genetic analysis took genome-wide SNP genotypes for 398 of the 666 donors and used that subset as a discovery cohort. Besides the first cohort of around 700 subjects, a separate validation cohort made up of 120 different subjects was used. Broader findings and caveats from the paper: Presence/absence analyses assumed roughly uniform sequencing depth across donors, an assumption that may not hold. This cohort had only TCR beta chains sequenced, and the lack of alpha or paired-chain data limited which features could be detected. A total of fewer than 200 TCR beta chains were listed by the study as associated with cytomegalovirus. A later analysis reported that several top co-occurrence clusters appeared linked to parvovirus B19, influenza, CMV and Epstein-Barr virus. A further reported finding was that TCR beta sequences accurately predicted the HLA-A and HLA-B alleles for most subjects in the first cohort. In vitro tests confirmed that a few of the cytomegalovirus-associated TCR beta chains recognize cytomegalovirus antigens. A later analysis found that HLA-associated TCR beta chains were more clonally expanded and had lower generation probabilities than equally common non-associated chains. V-gene and J-gene trimming of TCR beta chains was associated with a missense DCLRE1C variant in a later genetic analysis, and the association was replicated in an independent cohort. The earlier analysis of around 600 of the donors excluded approximately 17 rarely observed V segments, including chromosome 9 orphons, because counts were too low. When HLA alleles, especially DR and DQ, strongly co-occurred, TCR associations were difficult to assign to individual alleles. Across donors, most TCR sequences were observed very rarely, whereas some public TCRs were present in many individuals. A cluster of highly shared sequence variants was judged likely to be a technical artifact of the sequencing pipeline. Cytomegalovirus status was reported to be diagnosed by the classifier with high specificity and sensitivity in both the original and validation cohorts. The authors suggested that the approach could potentially be extended to other disease states and immunological phenotypes. In a later genetic analysis, fewer N-insertions in productive TCRs were reported among donors in an Asian-associated ancestry cluster than the approximately 630-donor mean. According to a later analysis, most CMV-associated TCR beta chains appeared to be HLA-restricted, and the HLA associations seemed to be driven largely by CMV exposure. Linkage disequilibrium might explain the correlated functional status among segregating V segments, but an unknown experimental factor could not be ruled out. In a later analysis, TCR association rates were found to vary across HLA loci, with the most associated TCRs seen for DRB1 alleles and the fewest for HLA-C alleles. Because the 87-base-pair reads could not distinguish some IMGT-functional V segments, including TRBV6-2 and TRBV6-3, those segments were excluded. A later analysis associated roughly 17,000 TCR beta sequences with specific HLA alleles at a false discovery rate of 0.05. An earlier analysis of roughly 570 of the donors showed that most TCR beta V segments appeared in productive rearrangements either about 90% or about 30% of the time, which broadly matched IMGT annotations. HLA typing was unavailable for some donors at each locus, so association tests used only the typed subset. For the cohort, immune exposure information was limited to CMV serostatus.

The cohort comprised 550 to 700 healthy bone marrow donors. All cohort members were sampled while nominally healthy, although unrecorded immune exposures were likely present. The donor tested CMV seropositive and was one of the 289 seropositive cohort members. A peripheral blood sample was collected from each donor, and TCR beta sequencing was performed on peripheral blood mononuclear cells. The Qiagen DNeasy Blood Extraction Kit was used to extract genomic DNA from the blood cell samples. The library was made by the immunoSEQ multiplex PCR assay. A mixture of 60 forward primers for TCR Vbeta segments and 13 reverse primers for TCR Jbeta segments was used in the multiplex PCR. A multiplex PCR assay on genomic DNA amplified the CDR3 region of rearranged TCR beta genes. The amplified TCR beta libraries were sequenced on the Illumina HiSeq System as 87-base-pair reads. Processing in the source paper ran as follows. In a later analysis, 77 million or so unique TCR beta chains were counted across the 650 to 700 repertoires, and roughly 9.9 million of these chains were shared by at least two donors. Raw reads were error-corrected and collapsed into unique sequences by a nearest-neighbor algorithm in which closely related sequences were merged to remove PCR and sequencing errors. CDR3 sequences were aligned to IMGT reference sequences to assign V, D and J gene segments. Each retained sequence needed at least a six-nucleotide match to both a V gene segment and a J gene segment. A rearrangement was called productive if the CDR3 had no stop codons and remained in frame with V and J, and every other rearrangement was called non-productive. Following IMGT convention, CDR3 was defined as the stretch from the second conserved V-encoded cysteine to the conserved J-encoded phenylalanine. The earlier analysis of roughly 590 of the donors excluded any sequence lacking an unambiguous match to a single V gene segment. In an earlier analysis of several hundred of the donors, V segments were called functional above 56.7% productive rearrangements and were called segregating when the between-donor standard deviation exceeded 5%. To diagnose cytomegalovirus status from the catalog of TCR beta chain sequences, a statistical classification framework was built. In a later analysis, V and J genes were assigned by comparing TCR nucleotide sequences against IMGT/GENE-DB human TR gene sequences. The TCRdist pipeline was used in a later analysis to assign CDR3 sequences and most-parsimonious VDJ recombination scenarios. In a later analysis, every TCR beta chain was defined by the combination of its CDR3 amino acid sequence and its V-gene family, and reads without a unique V-gene family were dropped. A later analysis removed 550 to 650 highly shared, low-generation-probability nucleotide sequences to deal with suspected cross-contamination and a sequencing artifact. In a later analysis, a clonal expansion index was calculated for each public chain from normalized within-repertoire ranks of inferred template counts. In a later analysis, generation probabilities were computed using a VDJ recombination model fitted to out-of-frame rearrangements, and the results were checked against IGoR. Hypergeometric tests were used in a later analysis to score TCR-TCR, TCR-HLA and TCR-CMV co-occurrence, with a repertoire-size bias correction applied to the TCR pairs. False discovery rates were estimated in a later analysis by permuting HLA or CMV assignments 20 times. A later analysis grouped co-occurring TCRs with DBSCAN, adding TCRdist sequence similarity when clustering within HLA-allele-positive subsets. For co-occurrence clustering, repertoires with fewer than 30,000 or more than 120,000 public chains were excluded, along with four or five repertoires with anomalous nucleotide sharing. In its TCRdb copy, this immuneACCESS table keeps in-frame sequences only and misses some clones. Where compared with another copy, unresolved V genes explain less than half of these, and the others have no known cause. V, J and clone size reflect that table, while D and trimming were determined from the DNA. The sample has 100,000 to 150,000 clones on record, 15% to 20% of them singletons. The ten most abundant clones make up about 3% of the sample.

This clone was detected a few times. Its antigen specificity is not known. No base qualities exist here, and no much larger clone lies one base off it. V ends up 4 bases short and J 3 bases short, with an unmatched junction base count of 3. From a lookup of the germline V gene (reference sequence), CDR1 and CDR2 are SGHNT and YYREEE. Including the terminal cysteine and phenylalanine, the CDR3 comprises 14 residues. Solely the CDR3 DNA is kept, with 42 bases framed from the first base. This receptor was identified in a female donor in good health and CMV-seropositive. Sequencing used PBMCs. Recombination joined TRBV5-4 with TRBJ2-7; 11 bases in the junction line up with TRBD2. The bases are TGTGCCAGCAGCCAAGGACTAGCGGGCTACGAGCAGTACTTC. It translates to CASSQGLAGYEQYF.